This T cell receptor beta chain was profiled in a study of OX40 agonist ivuxolimab in advanced cancers. Some clones are missing from TCRdb's copy, which holds only in-frame ones; the method was immunoSEQ multiplex PCR. The sample comprises about 8,300 clones, 70% to 75% of which are singletons, and less than 50% rests with the top ten. Germline V gives CDR1 SGHTA, CDR2 FQGTGA. This CDR3 has 14 residues. A word on this clone: A read error may produce the germline difference seen at one junction end.

The input for sequencing was CD4+ or CD8+ T cells sorted from blood, taken in a trial of the OX40 agonist ivuxolimab. The receptor was isolated from an adult with an advanced solid tumor such as melanoma, head and neck, liver or kidney cancer. The V call is TRBV7-3, the J call TRBJ2-5; TRBD1 might be the D (8 bases). The end of the DNA aligns better with TRBJ2-7, so the J call may be wrong. Written as DNA, the CDR3 is TGTGCCAGCAGTTTAACAGGGGGGGACTACGAGCAGTACTTC. Its protein is CASSLTGGDYEQYF.